This T cell receptor beta chain was identified in a study of blood T cell repertoires in COVID-19. Study summary: There were acute and convalescent COVID-19 samples, and they came from the United States, Italy and Spain. From T cells, B-cell-depleted T cells, or PBMCs came the material, which was cDNA or gDNA.

Germline CDR1 KGHSH, CDR2 LQKENI. This CDR3 comprises 15 residues. V gave up 5 bases and J gave up 4 bases; unmatched junction bases: 8. Original analysis: Reference gene primer amplification in the assay estimated nucleated cell counts. Some clones are missing from TCRdb's copy, which holds only in-frame ones; the method was immunoSEQ multiplex PCR. The D gene and trimming were derived from the DNA, and the V and J assignments and clone size from that table. Of around 100,000 clones in the sample, about nine tenths were seen once. The chain recombines TRBV18 with TRBJ2-5; 9 bases fit TRBD1. The sequenced sample was peripheral blood. This clonotype was obtained from a man aged 45-60 years with acute or convalescent COVID-19. CDR3 region: CASSTQGARVETQYF. The CDR3 DNA follows: TGTGCCAGCTCAACACAGGGGGCGCGTGTAGAGACCCAGTACTTC.